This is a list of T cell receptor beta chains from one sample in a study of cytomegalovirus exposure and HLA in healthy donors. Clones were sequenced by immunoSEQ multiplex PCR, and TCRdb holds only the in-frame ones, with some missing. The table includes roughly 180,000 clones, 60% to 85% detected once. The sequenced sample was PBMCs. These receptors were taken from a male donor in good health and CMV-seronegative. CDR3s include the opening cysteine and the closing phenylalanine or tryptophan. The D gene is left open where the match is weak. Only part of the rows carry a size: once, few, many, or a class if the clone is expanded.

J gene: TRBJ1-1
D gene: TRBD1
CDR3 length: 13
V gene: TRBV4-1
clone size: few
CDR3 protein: CASSQFRDREPFF
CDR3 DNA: TGCGCCAGCAGCCAGTTCCGGGACAGGGAACCTTTCTTT

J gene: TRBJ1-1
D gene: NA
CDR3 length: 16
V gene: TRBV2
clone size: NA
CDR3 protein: CASLPLNRVMNTEAFF
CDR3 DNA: TGTGCCAGCTTGCCGCTCAACAGGGTAATGAACACTGAAGCTTTCTTT

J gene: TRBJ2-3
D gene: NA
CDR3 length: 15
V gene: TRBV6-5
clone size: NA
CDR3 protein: CASSHGSGSTDTQYF
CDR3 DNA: TGTGCCAGCAGCCACGGGAGCGGTAGCACAGATACGCAGTATTTT

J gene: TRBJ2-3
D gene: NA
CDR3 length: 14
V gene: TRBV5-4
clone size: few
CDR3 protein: CASSPRQGTDTQYF
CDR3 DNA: TGTGCCAGCAGCCCAAGACAGGGCACAGATACGCAGTATTTT

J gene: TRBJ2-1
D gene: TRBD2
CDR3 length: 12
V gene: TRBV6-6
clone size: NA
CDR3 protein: CASNPSGNEQFF
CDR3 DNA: TGTGCCAGCAACCCTAGCGGCAATGAGCAGTTCTTC

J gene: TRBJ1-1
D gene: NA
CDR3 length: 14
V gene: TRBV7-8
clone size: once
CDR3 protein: CASSPRDWDTEAFF
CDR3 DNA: TGTGCCAGCAGCCCTCGGGATTGGGACACTGAAGCTTTCTTT

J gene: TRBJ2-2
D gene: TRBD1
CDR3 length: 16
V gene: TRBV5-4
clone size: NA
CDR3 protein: CASSRATGGNTGELFF
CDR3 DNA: TGTGCCAGCAGCCGTGCGACAGGGGGGAACACCGGGGAGCTGTTTTTT

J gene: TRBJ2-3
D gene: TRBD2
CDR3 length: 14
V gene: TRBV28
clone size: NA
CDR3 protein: CASIGGGGTDTQYF
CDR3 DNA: TGTGCCAGCATAGGCGGGGGGGGCACAGATACGCAGTATTTT

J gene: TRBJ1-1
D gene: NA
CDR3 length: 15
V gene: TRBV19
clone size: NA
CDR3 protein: CASAVLDVGGREAFF
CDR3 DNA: TGTGCCAGTGCCGTTCTAGATGTCGGGGGTCGCGAAGCTTTCTTT

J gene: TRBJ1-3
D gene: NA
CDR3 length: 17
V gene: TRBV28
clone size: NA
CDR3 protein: CASSLFVPGDSGNTIYF
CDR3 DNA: TGTGCCAGCAGTTTATTCGTCCCGGGAGACTCTGGAAACACCATATATTTT

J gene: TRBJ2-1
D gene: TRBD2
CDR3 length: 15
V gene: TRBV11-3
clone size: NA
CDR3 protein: CASSHGTSGSNEQFF
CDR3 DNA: TGTGCCAGCAGCCACGGGACTAGCGGGAGCAATGAGCAGTTCTTC

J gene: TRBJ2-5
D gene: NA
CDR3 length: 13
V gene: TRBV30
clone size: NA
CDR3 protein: CAWSVYSQETQYF
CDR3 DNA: TGTGCCTGGAGTGTATACAGCCAAGAGACCCAGTACTTC

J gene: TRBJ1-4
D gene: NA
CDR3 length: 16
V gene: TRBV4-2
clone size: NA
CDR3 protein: CASSQDRATTNEKLFF
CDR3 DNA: TGTGCCAGCAGCCAAGATCGAGCTACAACTAATGAAAAACTGTTTTTT

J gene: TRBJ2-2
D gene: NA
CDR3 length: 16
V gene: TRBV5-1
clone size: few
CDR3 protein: CASSLVAGAYTGELFF
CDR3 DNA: TGCGCCAGCAGCTTGGTGGCAGGGGCCTACACCGGGGAGCTGTTTTTT

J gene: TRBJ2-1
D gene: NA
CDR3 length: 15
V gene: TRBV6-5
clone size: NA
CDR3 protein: CASSYSGGRIYEQFF
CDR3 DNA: TGTGCCAGCAGTTACTCGGGGGGAAGAATCTATGAGCAGTTCTTC

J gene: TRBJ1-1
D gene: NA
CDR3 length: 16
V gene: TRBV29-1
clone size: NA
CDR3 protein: CSVETRPEVMNTEAFF
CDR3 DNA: TGCAGCGTTGAAACGCGGCCGGAGGTAATGAACACTGAAGCTTTCTTT

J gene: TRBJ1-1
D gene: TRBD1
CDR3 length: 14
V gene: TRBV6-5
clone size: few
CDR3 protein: CASSRGQSDTEAFF
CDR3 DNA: TGTGCCAGCAGCAGGGGACAGTCGGACACTGAAGCTTTCTTT

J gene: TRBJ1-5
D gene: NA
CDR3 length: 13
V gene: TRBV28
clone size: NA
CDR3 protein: CASSLQGNQPQHF
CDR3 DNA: TGTGCCAGCAGTTTACAGGGCAATCAGCCCCAGCATTTT

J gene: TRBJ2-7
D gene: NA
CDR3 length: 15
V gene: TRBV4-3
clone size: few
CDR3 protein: CASSQHRGQSYEQYF
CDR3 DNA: TGCGCCAGCAGCCAGCACCGAGGGCAGTCCTACGAGCAGTACTTC

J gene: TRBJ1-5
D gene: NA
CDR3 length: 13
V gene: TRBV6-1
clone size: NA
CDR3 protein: CASSVRHNQPQHF
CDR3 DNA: TGTGCCAGCTCGGTGAGACACAATCAGCCCCAGCATTTT

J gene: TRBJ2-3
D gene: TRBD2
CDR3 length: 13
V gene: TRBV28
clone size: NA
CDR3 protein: CAISGGSTDTQYF
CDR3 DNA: TGTGCCATCAGCGGGGGGAGCACAGATACGCAGTATTTT

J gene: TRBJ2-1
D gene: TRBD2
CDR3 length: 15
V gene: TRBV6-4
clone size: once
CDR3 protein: CASSDSGLEYNEQFF
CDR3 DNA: TGTGCCAGCAGTGACTCAGGACTAGAATACAATGAGCAGTTCTTC

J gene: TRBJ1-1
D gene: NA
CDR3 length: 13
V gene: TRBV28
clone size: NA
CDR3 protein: CASSYPGGTEAFF
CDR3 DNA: TGTGCCAGCAGTTACCCTGGGGGGACTGAAGCTTTCTTT

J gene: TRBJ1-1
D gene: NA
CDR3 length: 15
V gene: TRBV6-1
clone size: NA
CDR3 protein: CASSAAGSGNTEAFF
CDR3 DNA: TGTGCCAGCAGTGCGGCAGGCTCTGGGAACACTGAAGCTTTCTTT

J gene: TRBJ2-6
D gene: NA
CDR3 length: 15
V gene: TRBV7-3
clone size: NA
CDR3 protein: CASSPPLSGANVLTF
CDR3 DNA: TGTGCCAGCAGCCCACCACTATCTGGGGCCAACGTCCTGACTTTC

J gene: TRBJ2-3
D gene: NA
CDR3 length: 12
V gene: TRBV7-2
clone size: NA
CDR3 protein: CASSFYTDTQYF
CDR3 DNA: TGTGCCAGCAGCTTTTACACAGATACGCAGTATTTT

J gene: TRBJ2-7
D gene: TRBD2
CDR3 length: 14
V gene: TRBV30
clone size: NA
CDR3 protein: CAWTSGLLFHEQYF
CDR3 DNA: TGTGCCTGGACTAGCGGCCTCCTCTTCCACGAGCAGTACTTC

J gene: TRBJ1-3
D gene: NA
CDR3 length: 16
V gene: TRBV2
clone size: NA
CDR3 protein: CASSYSLLYSGNTIYF
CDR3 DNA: TGTGCCAGCAGTTATTCACTACTATACTCTGGAAACACCATATATTTT

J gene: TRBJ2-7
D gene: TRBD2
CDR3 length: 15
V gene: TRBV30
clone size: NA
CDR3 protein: CAWRGGPRSSYEQYF
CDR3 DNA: TGTGCCTGGAGGGGAGGGCCCCGGAGCTCCTACGAGCAGTACTTC

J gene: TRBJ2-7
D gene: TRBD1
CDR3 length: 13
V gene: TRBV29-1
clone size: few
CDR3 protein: CSVDAGTGYEQYF
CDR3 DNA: TGCAGCGTCGACGCCGGGACAGGCTACGAGCAGTACTTC

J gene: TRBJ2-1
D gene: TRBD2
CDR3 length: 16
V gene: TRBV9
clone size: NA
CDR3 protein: CASSVMGGRSYNEQFF
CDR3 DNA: TGTGCCAGCAGCGTAATGGGCGGGAGGTCCTACAATGAGCAGTTCTTC

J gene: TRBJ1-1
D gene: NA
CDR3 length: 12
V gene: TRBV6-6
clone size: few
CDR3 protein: CASIVGDTEAFF
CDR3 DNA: TGTGCCAGCATTGTAGGGGACACTGAAGCTTTCTTT

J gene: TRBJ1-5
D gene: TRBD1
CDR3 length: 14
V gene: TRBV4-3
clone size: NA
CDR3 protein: CASSPGQGVQPQHF
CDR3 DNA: TGCGCCAGCAGCCCGGGACAGGGGGTACAGCCCCAGCATTTT

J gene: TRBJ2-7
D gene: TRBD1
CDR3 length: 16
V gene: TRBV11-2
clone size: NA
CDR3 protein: CASSPLGARGNSEQYF
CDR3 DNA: TGTGCCAGCAGCCCCCTGGGAGCCAGGGGGAATAGCGAGCAGTACTTC

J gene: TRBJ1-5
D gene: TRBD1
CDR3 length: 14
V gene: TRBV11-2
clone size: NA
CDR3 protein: CASSSTGANQPQHF
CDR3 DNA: TGTGCCAGCAGCTCAACAGGGGCCAATCAGCCCCAGCATTTT

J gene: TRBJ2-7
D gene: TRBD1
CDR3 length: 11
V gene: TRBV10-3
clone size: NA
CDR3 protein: CAIRGQGAYYF
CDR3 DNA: TGTGCCATCAGGGGACAGGGGGCTTATTACTTC

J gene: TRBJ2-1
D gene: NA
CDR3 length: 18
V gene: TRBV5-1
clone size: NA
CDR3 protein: CASSSLPSGPTSYNEQFF
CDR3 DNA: TGCGCCAGCAGCTCACTACCAAGCGGGCCAACCAGCTACAATGAGCAGTTCTTC

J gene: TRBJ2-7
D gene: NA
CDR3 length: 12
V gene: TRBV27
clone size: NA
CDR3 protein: CASGGWAYEQYF
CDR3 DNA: TGTGCCAGTGGGGGGTGGGCCTACGAGCAGTACTTC

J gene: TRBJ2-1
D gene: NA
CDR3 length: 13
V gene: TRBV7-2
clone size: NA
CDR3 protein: CASSGTSYNEQFF
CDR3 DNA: TGTGCCAGCAGCGGGACTTCCTACAATGAGCAGTTCTTC

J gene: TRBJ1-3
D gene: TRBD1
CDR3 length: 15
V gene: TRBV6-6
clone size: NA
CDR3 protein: CASSHDRAGGNTIYF
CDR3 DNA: TGTGCCAGCAGTCACGACAGGGCTGGGGGAAACACCATATATTTT

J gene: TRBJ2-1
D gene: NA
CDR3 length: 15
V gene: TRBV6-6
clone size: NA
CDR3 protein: CASSILRSSYNEQFF
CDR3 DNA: TGTGCCAGCAGTATCCTTAGGAGCTCCTACAATGAGCAGTTCTTC

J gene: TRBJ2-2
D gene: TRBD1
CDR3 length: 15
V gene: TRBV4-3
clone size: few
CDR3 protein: CASSQDRGETGELFF
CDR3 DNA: TGCGCCAGCAGCCAGGACAGGGGAGAAACCGGGGAGCTGTTTTTT